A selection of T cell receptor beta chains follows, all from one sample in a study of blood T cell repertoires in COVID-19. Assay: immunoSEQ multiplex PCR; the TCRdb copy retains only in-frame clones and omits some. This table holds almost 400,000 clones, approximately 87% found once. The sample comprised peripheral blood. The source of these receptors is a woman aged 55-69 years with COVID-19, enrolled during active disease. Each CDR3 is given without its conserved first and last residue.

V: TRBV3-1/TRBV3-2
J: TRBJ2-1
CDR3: ASSQVALNNEQF

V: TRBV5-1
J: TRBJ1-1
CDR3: ASSLVEGVYTEAF

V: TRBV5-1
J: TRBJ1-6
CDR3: ASSLGDRAIYNSPLH

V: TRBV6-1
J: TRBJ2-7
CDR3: ASSEAHFSQGLHEQY

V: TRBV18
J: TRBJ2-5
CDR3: ASSPPQKTQY

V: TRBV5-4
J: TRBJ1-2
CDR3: ASSLGLGGYT

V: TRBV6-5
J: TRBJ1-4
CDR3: ASSYNRGAGKLF

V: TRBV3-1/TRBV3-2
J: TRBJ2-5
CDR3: ASSRLGAPLETQY

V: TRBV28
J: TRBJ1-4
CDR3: ASSSPRTGTNEKLF

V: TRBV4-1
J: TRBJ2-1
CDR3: ASSPRGSSGGLYNEQF

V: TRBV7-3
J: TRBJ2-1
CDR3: ASRLTTAGPGSEQF

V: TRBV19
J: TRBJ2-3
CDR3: ASSQNRGPDTQY

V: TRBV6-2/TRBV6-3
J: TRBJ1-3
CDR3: ASTPGNIQDTIY

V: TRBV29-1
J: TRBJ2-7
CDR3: SVPGQGSEQY

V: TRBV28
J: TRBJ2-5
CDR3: ASTGNQETQY

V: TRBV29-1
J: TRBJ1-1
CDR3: SVEIQFNTEAF

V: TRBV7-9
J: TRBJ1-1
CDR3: ASSFPPGGKNTEAF

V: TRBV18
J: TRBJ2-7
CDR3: ASSLTGQAYEQY

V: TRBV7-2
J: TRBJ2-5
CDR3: ASSFPGETQY

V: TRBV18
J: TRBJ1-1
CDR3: ASSPRSQSGTEAF

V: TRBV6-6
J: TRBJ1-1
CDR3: ASTETRATGGTEAF

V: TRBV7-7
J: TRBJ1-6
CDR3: ASSLGPAGSPLH

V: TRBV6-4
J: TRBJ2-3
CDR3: ASSGEGGYTQY

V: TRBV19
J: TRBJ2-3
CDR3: ASSGTASTDTQY

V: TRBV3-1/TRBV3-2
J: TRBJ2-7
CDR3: ASSQTAYEQY

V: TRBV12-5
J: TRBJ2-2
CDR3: ASGLVTGKNTGELF

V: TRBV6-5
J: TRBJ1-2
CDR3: ASSYWGQEKQVLS

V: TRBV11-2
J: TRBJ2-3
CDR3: ASRKGTDTQY

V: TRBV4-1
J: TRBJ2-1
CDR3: ASSQPKAGLSYNEQF

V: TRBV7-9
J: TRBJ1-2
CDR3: ASSSPRGDRENYGYT

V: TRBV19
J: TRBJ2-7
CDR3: ASRLGQGIYEQY

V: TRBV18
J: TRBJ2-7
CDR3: ASSPRQAEQY

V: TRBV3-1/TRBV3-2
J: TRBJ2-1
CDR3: ASSQESRLPGNEQF

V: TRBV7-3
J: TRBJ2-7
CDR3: ASRFNQEQMH

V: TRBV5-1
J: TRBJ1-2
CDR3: ASSPATGALNYGYT

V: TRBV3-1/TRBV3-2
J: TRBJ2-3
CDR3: ASSRTSGSRDTQY

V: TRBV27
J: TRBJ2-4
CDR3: ASSLTDQGIQY

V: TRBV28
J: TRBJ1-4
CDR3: ASSLLGEKLF

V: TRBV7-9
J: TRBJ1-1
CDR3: ASSEQGSVTEAF

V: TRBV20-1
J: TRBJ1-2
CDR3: SASNPGQAGRGYT

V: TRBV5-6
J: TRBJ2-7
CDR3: ASSLVGGSSYEQY

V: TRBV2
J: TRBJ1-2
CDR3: ASSEALNLGYT

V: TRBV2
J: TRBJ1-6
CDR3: ASSGGAVLNSPLH

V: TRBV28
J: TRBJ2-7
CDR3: ASSLTQGAREQY

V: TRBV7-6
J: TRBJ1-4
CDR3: ASSLSPATNEKLF